The sequence of this T cell receptor (beta chain) was determined in a study of blood T cell repertoires in COVID-19. In the study overall: PBMCs, B-cell-depleted T cells, or T cells were the source of the cDNA or gDNA that made up the material.

TCRdb's copy holds only in-frame clones and misses some; the assay was immunoSEQ multiplex PCR. Found here are fewer than 400,000 clones, approximately 89% of them singletons; the top ten hold 1.5% to 2%. Patients at the Seattle site were enrolled during active infection and followed longitudinally. The V gene lost 4 bases and the J gene lost 4 bases, with 7 bases spanning the gap. Germline V gene sequence: CDR1 SEHNR, CDR2 FQNEAQ (reference sequence). This CDR3 contains 12 residues. The chain employs TRBV7-9 and TRBJ1-2; no reliable D call. The sequenced sample consisted of peripheral blood. The TCR originated in a woman younger than 45 with COVID-19, enrolled during active disease. CDR3 loop: CASSSDFYGYTF. CDR3 sequence (DNA): TGTGCCAGCAGCTCCGACTTCTATGGCTACACCTTC.